These 15 T cell receptor beta chains were sequenced from one sample in a study of blood T cell repertoires in COVID-19. Only in-frame clones appear in the TCRdb table, and some are missing; sequencing was by immunoSEQ multiplex PCR. The sample consists of some 200,000 clones, 65% to 90% of them appearing once. The sequenced sample was peripheral blood. These receptors came from a woman in her sixties or seventies with COVID-19, enrolled during active disease.

This sequence joins TRBV9 and TRBJ2-6, with 7 bases that match TRBD1. The CDR3 extends over 14 amino acids. CDR1 is SGDLS, CDR2 YYNGEE, per germline. J was trimmed by 14 bases and V by 3 bases; bases with no gene match: 11. CDR3: CASSGQPRQGILTF. Here the CDR3 DNA reads TGTGCCAGCAGCGGACAACCCCGACAGGGTATCCTGACTTTC.

The chain employs TRBV12-5 and TRBJ2-4, with D perhaps matching TRBD1 (6 bases). In germline, CDR1 is LGHNT, CDR2 FRNRAP. This CDR3 comprises 14 residues. V was cut by 1 base and J by 6 bases, with 10 bases left in between. CDR3 sequence reads: CASGLGQVGNIQYF. The DNA of the CDR3 is TGTGCTAGTGGTTTGGGACAGGTGGGAAACATTCAGTACTTC. The full variable domain, rest sourced from reference TRBV12-5 and TRBJ2-4, is DARVTQTPRHKVTEMGQEVTMRCQPILGHNTVFWYRQTMMQGLELLAYFRNRAPLDDSGMPKDRFSAEMPDATLATLKIQPSEPRDSAVYFCASGLGQVGNIQYFGAGTRLSVL.

The chain uses TRBV7-2 and TRBJ2-3; D might be TRBD2 (5 bases). Trimming took off 4 bases at V and 2 bases at J, with 13 bases between the two ends. This CDR3 is built from 15 residues. CDR1 SGHTA and CDR2 FQGNSA come from the germline V gene. CDR3 amino acids: CASSSGGPNTDTQYF. For the CDR3, the DNA is TGTGCCAGCAGCTCGGGCGGGCCTAACACAGATACGCAGTATTTT.

The rearrangement uses TRBV9 and TRBJ1-2; 9 positions agree with TRBD1. Losses at the gene ends were 1 base for V and 5 bases for J; bases not matched to a gene: 12. Looked up from germline, CDR1 is SGDLS and CDR2 is YYNGEE. This CDR3 contains 17 residues. CDR3 in DNA: TGTGCCAGCAGCGTAATAGGACAGGGGCGCGCGGGGTATGGCTACACCTTC. It codes for CASSVIGQGRAGYGYTF.

This chain connects TRBV4-3 to TRBJ2-2; 7 bases fit TRBD1. From germline, CDR1 is LGHNA and CDR2 YSLEER. CDR3 length equals 14 residues. V shed 5 bases, J shed 7 bases, and the junction held 7 bases outside the gene matches. The CDR3 DNA reads as TGCGCCAGCAGCTACACAGGGGTTCACGGGGAGCTGTTTTTT. This sequence encodes CASSYTGVHGELFF.

V gene TRBV5-1 combines with J gene TRBJ2-2, with D possibly being TRBD2 (6 bases). Trimming left V 0 bases short and J 0 bases short, with 9 bases between. The CDR3 sequence is 16 residues long. Germline CDR1 is SGHRS and CDR2 is YFSETQ. This CDR3 reads CASSLGAGPNTGELFF. DNA of the CDR3: TGCGCCAGCAGCTTGGGTGCGGGGCCGAACACCGGGGAGCTGTTTTTT. The full variable domain, with the rest looked up from reference TRBV5-1 and TRBJ2-2, is KAGVTQTPRYLIKTRGQQVTLSCSPISGHRSVSWYQQTPGQGLQFLFEYFSETQRNKGNFPGRFSGRQFSNSRSEMNVSTLELGDSALYLCASSLGAGPNTGELFFGEGSRLTVL.

In this sample, this clone turned up a few times. This rearrangement joins TRBV7-2 to TRBJ1-5; TRBD1 aligns across 7 bases. The CDR3 loop spans 16 amino acids. Unmatched junction bases numbered 7, after V lost 5 bases and J lost 0 bases. Germline V gene lookup returns CDR1 SGHTA and CDR2 FQGNSA. The CDR3: CASSPPGQNSNQPQHF. The CDR3 DNA reads as TGTGCCAGCAGCCCACCGGGACAGAATAGCAATCAGCCCCAGCATTTT.

The genes are TRBV27 and TRBJ2-5; a weak D match, TRBD2 (6 bases). Germline CDR1 and CDR2: MNHEY and SMNVEV (reference sequence). This CDR3 has 18 residues. The ends were cut back, 1 base at V and 4 bases at J, with 22 bases in the middle. The CDR3 DNA is TGTGCCAGCAGTTTATATGGCGGGACCCCGGGTGCTGGAGAGACCCAGTACTTC. As protein: CASSLYGGTPGAGETQYF.

This clone appeared once. The chain links TRBV18 to TRBJ2-1; 9 nucleotides line up with TRBD1. Germline V gene lookup returns CDR1 KGHSH and CDR2 LQKENI. V lost 3 bases to trimming and J lost 1 base; unmatched junction nucleotides: 1. This CDR3 has 15 amino acids. CDR3 bases: TGTGCCAGCTCACCGGACAGGGGTTCCTACAATGAGCAGTTCTTC. Its translation: CASSPDRGSYNEQFF.

The rearrangement links TRBV6-5 to TRBJ1-6, with 9 bases fitting TRBD1. The trim removed 6 bases at V and 10 bases at J, leaving 7 bases unmatched. The CDR3 runs to 14 residues. CDR1 and CDR2 from the germline V gene are MNHEY and SVGAGI. CDR3 loop: CASRRQGEESPLHF. CDR3 bases: TGTGCCAGCAGGCGACAGGGGGAGGAATCACCCCTCCACTTT.

DNA of the CDR3: TGTGCCAGCAGTCGGACAGGGCCCGGCTACACCTTC. It codes for CASSRTGPGYTF. The chain has TRBV11-2 and TRBJ1-2; 8 nucleotides match TRBD1. The length of the CDR3 is 12 residues. Germline loops: CDR1 SGHAT, CDR2 FQNNGV. Trimming at V came to 6 bases and at J to 8 bases, leaving 5 bases not matched to a gene.

This rearrangement joins TRBV7-3 to TRBJ2-7; 10 bases are shared with TRBD1. In germline, CDR1 is SGHTA, CDR2 FQGTGA. The CDR3 covers 15 residues. With 5 bases clipped from V and 5 bases from J, the junction kept 9 bases outside the gene matches. The CDR3 DNA follows: TGTGCCAGCAGCAACCGACAGGGGGCGCGAAACGAGCAGTACTTC. Its protein product is CASSNRQGARNEQYF.

The chain combines TRBV11-2 with TRBJ2-3; maybe TRBD2 (7 bases). V was trimmed by 2 bases and J by 3 bases, leaving 15 bases between them. This CDR3 is 16 amino acids long. Germline CDR1 SGHAT, CDR2 FQNNGV. CDR3 nucleotide sequence: TGTGCCAGCAGCTTACTAACAGGGAGGGAAACAGATACGCAGTATTTT. Translating it yields CASSLLTGRETDTQYF.

In its sample, this clone was seen once. This chain joins TRBV19 and TRBJ1-6; D remains ambiguous. Looked up from germline, CDR1 is LNHDA and CDR2 is SQIVND (reference sequence). The CDR3 contains 15 residues. Trimming shortened V by 3 bases and J by 8 bases, and 14 bases separated the two germline ends. The CDR3 sequence: CASSIGREAYSPLHF. CDR3 sequence (DNA): TGTGCCAGTAGTATCGGACGGGAAGCTTATTCACCCCTCCACTTT. Variable domain in full (rest from reference TRBV19 and TRBJ1-6): DGGITQSPKYLFRKEGQNVTLSCEQNLNHDAMYWYRQDPGQGLRLIYYSQIVNDFQKGDIAEGYSVSREKKESFPLTVTSAQKNPTAFYLCASSIGREAYSPLHFGNGTRLTVT.

The chain couples TRBV5-1 to TRBJ1-6; D not resolved. V was shortened by 2 bases and J by 9 bases, with 12 bases between the two germline ends. The germline CDR1 and CDR2 sequences are SGHRS and YFSETQ. The CDR3 consists of 14 residues. The CDR3: CASSFKLEASPLHF. CDR3 DNA: TGCGCCAGCAGCTTCAAGCTTGAGGCTTCACCCCTCCACTTT.